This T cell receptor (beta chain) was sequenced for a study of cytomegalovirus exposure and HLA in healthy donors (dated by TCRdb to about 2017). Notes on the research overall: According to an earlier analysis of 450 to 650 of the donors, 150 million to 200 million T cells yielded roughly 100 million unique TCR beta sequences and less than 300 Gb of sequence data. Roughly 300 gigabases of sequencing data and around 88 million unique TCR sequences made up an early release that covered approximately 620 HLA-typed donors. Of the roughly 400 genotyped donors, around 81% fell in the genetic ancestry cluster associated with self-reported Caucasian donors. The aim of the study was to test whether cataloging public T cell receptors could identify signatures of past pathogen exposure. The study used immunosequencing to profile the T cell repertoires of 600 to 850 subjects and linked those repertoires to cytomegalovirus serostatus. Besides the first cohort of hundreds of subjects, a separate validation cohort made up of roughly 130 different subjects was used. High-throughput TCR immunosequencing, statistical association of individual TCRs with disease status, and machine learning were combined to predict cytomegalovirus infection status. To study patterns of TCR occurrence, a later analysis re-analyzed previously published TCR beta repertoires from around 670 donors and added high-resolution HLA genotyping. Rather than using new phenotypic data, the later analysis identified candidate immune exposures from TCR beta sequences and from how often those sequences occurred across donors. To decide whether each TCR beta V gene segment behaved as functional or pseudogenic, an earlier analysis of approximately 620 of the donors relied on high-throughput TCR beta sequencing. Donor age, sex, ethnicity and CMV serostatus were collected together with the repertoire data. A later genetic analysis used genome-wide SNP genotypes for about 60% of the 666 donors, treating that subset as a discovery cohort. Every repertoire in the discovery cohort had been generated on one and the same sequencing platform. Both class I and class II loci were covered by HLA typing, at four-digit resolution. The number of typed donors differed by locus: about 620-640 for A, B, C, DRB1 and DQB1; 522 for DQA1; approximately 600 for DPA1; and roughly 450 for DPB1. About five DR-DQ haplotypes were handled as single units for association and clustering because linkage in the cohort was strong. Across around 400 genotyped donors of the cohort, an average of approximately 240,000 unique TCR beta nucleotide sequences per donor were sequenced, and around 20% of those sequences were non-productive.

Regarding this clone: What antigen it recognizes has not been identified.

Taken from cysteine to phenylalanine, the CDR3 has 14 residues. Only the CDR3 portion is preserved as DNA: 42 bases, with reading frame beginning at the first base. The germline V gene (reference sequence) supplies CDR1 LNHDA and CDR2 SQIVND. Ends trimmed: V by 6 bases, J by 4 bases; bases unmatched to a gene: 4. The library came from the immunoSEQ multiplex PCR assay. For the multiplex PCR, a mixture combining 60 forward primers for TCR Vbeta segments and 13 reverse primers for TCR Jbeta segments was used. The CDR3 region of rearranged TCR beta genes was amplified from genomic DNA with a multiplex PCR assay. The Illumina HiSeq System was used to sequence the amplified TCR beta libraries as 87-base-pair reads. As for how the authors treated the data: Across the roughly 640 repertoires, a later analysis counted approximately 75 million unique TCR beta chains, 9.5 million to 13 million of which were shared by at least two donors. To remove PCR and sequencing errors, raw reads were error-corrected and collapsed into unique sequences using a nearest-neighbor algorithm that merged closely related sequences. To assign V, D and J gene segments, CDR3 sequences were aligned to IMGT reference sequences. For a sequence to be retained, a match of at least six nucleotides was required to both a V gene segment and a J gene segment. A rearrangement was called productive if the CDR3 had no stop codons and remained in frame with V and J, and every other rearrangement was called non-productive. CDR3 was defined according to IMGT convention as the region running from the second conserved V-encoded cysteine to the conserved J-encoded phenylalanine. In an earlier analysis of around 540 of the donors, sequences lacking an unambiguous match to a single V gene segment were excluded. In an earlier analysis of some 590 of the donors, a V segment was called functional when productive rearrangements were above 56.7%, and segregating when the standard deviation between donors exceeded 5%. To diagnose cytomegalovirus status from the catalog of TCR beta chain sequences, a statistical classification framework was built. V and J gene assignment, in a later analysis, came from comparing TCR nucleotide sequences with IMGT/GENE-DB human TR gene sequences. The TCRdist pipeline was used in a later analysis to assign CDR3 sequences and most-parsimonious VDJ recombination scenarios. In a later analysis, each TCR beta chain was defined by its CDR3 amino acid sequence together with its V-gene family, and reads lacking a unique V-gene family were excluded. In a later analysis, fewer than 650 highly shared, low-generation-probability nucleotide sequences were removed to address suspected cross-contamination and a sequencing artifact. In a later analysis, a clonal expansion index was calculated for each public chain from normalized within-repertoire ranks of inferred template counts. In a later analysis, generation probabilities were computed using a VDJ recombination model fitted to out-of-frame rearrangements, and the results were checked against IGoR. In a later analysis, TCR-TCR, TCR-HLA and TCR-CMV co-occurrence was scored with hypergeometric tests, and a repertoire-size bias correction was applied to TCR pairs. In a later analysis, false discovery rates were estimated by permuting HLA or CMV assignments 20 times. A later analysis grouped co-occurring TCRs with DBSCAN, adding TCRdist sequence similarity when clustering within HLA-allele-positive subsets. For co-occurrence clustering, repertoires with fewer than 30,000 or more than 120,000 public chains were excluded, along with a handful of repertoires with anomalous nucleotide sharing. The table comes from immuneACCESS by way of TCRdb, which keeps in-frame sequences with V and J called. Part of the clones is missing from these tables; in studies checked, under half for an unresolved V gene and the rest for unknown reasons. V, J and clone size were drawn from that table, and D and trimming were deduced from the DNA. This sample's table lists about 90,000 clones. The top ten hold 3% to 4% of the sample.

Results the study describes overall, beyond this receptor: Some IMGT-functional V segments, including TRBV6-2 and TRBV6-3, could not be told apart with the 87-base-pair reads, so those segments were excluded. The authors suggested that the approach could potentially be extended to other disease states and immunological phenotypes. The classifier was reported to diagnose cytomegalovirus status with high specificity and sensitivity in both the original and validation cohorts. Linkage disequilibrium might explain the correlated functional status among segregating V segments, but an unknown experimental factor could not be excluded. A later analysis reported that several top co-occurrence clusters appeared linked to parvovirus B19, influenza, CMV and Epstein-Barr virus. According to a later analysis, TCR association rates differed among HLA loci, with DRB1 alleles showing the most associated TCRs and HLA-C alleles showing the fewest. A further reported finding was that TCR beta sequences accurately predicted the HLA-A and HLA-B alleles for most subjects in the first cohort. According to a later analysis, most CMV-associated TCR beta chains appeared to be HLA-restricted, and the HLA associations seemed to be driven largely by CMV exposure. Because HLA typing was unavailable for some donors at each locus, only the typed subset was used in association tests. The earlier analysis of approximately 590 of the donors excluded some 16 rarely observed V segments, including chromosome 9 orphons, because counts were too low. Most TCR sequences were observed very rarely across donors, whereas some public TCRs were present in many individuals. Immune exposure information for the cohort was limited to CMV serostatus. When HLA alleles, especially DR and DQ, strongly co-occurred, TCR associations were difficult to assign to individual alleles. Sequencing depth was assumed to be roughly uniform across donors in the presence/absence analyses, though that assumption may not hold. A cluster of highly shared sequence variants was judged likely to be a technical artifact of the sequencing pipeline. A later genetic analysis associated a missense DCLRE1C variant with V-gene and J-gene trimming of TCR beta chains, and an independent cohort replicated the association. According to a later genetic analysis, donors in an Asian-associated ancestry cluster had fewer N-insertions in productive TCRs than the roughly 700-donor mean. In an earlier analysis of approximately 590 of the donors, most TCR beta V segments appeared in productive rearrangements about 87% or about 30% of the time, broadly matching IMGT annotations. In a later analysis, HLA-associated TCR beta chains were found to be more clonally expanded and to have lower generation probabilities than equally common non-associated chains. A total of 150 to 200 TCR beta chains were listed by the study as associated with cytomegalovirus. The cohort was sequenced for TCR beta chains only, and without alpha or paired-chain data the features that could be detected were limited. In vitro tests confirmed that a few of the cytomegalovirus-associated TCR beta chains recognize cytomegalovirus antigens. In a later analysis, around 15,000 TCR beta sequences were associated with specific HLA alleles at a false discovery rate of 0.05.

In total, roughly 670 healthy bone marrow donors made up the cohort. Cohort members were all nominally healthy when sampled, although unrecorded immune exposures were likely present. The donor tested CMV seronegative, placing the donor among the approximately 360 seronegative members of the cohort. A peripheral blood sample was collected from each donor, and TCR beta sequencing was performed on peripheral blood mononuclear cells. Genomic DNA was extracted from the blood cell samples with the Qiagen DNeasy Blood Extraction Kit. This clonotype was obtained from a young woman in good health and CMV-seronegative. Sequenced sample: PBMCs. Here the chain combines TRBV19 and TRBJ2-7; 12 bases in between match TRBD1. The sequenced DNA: TGTGCCAGTAGCCCGGGACAGGGGGCTTACGAGCAGTACTTC. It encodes CASSPGQGAYEQYF. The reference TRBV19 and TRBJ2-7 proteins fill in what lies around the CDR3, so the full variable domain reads DGGITQSPKYLFRKEGQNVTLSCEQNLNHDAMYWYRQDPGQGLRLIYYSQIVNDFQKGDIAEGYSVSREKKESFPLTVTSAQKNPTAFYLCASSPGQGAYEQYFGPGTRLTVT.